Reported below is one T cell receptor (beta chain). Here immunoSEQ multiplex PCR was the method, and the copy in TCRdb shows in-frame clones only, minus some. The sample includes 100,000 or so clones, roughly nine tenths of them seen just once. Looked up from germline, CDR1 is KGHDR and CDR2 is SFDVKD. With V trimmed by 4 bases and J by 9 bases, 11 bases remained unmatched. The CDR3 length is 17 residues. The data are from a study of blood T cell repertoires in COVID-19. The wider study: Sample material is recorded as cDNA or gDNA derived from T cells, B-cell-depleted T cells, or PBMCs.

Sample: peripheral blood. The sequence was collected from a man aged 55-75 years with acute or convalescent COVID-19. V and J are TRBV24-1 and TRBJ2-1, with 13 bases that match TRBD2. The CDR3 sequence is CATSDPGLAGSRGEQFF. DNA for the CDR3: TGTGCCACCAGTGACCCGGGACTAGCGGGATCCCGTGGTGAGCAGTTCTTC.